Included here is one T cell receptor beta chain sequence, with context. Treatment noted: PENTA 11 planned treatment interruption arm or continuous ART arm. Trimming left V 7 bases short and J 1 base short, with 10 bases between. The CDR3 is 14 residues long. The germline V gene encodes CDR1 WNHNN and CDR2 SYGVQD (reference sequence). A 3' RACE protocol on RNA, with unique molecular identifiers, produced the TCR library. Each CDR3 protein gets one entry after TCRdb re-called the 3' RACE reads with MiXCR. The sample contains approximately 89,000 distinct CDR3 sequences, approximately 6.9% of which appear only once. The record originates from a study of HIV-infected children after antiretroviral therapy interruption. In the study overall: Most participating children were previously exposed to EBV and CMV.

This chain connects TRBV10-1 to TRBJ2-2, with a possible D match to TRBD2 (7 bases). The material was CD45RA+ CD4+ T cells from PBMCs, pooled from several time points, obtained from a donor given antiretroviral therapy, either interrupted or continuous. Documented subset: naive CD4+ CD45RA+ CD45RO- T cells. This clonotype was obtained from a pool of human donors with HIV. CDR3 nucleotide sequence: TGCGCCAGCAAGCGGGACATGAACACCGGGGAGCTGTTTTTT. It translates to CASKRDMNTGELFF.